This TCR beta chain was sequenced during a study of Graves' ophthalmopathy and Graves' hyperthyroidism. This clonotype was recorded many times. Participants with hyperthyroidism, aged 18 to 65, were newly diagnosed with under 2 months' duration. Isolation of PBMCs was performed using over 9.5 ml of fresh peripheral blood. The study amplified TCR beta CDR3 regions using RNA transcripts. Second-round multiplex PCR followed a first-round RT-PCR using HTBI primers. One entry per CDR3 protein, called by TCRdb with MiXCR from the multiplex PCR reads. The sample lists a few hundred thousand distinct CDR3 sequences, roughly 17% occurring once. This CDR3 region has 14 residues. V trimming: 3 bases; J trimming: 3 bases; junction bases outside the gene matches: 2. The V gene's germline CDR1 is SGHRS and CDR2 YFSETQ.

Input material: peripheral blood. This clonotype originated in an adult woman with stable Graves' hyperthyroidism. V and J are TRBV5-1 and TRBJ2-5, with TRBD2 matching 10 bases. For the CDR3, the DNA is TGCGCCAGCAGCTCAGGACTAGCGGAAGAGACCCAGTACTTC. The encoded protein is CASSSGLAEETQYF.